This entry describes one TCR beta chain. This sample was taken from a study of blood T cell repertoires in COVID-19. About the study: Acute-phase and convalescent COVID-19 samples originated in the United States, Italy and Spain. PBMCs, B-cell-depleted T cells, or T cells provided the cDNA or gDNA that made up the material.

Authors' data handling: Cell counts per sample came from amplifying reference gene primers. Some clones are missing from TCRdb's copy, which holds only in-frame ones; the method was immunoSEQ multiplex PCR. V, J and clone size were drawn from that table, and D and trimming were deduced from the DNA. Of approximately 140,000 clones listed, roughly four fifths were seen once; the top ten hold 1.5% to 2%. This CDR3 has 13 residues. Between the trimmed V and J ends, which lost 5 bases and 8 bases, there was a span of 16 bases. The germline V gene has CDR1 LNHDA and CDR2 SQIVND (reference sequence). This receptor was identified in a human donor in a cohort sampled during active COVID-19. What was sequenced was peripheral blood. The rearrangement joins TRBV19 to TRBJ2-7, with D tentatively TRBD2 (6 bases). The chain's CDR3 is CASSGGLDRQQYF. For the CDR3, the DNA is TGTGCCAGTAGTGGGGGACTTGACCGGCAGCAGTACTTC.